One and the same sample provided the 17 T cell receptor beta chains below, sequenced in a study of T cells in narcolepsy. Produced via immunoSEQ multiplex PCR; TCRdb's table is partial and in-frame only. Of about 25,000 clones in the sample, about four fifths were seen once. Source material: CD45RA- memory CD4+ T cells from PBMCs. The receptors here all came from a human donor with narcolepsy.

The genes are TRBV7-2 and TRBJ2-2, with D possibly TRBD1 on 5 matching bases. V was cut by 4 bases and J by 4 bases, with 13 bases left in between. Germline V gene data show CDR1 as SGHTA and CDR2 as FQGNSA. The CDR3 length is 15 residues. Here the CDR3 DNA reads TGTGCCAGCAGCTATCTCGCAGGGATCACCGGGGAGCTGTTTTTT. Its protein is CASSYLAGITGELFF.

Of note for this clone: Relative to the germline gene, one junction end is altered; a read error may explain this. The V and J genes are TRBV25-1 and TRBJ2-3; D tentatively fits TRBD1 or TRBD2 (5 bases each). Germline V gene lookup returns CDR1 MGHDK and CDR2 SYGVNS. The CDR3 contains 12 residues. CDR3 in amino acids: CAGSSSGGTQYF. In DNA, the CDR3 is TGTGCCGGCAGTAGTTCTGGGGGTACGCAGTATTTT.

The chain employs TRBV27 and TRBJ2-3; D might be TRBD2 (5 bases). Germline V gene sequence: CDR1 MNHEY, CDR2 SMNVEV (reference sequence). V shed 4 bases and J shed 0 bases, with 17 bases lying between them. The CDR3 is 17 amino acids. CDR3 DNA: TGTGCCAGCAGTTCCGGCGTGCGGAGGCGAAGCACAGATACGCAGTATTTT. Its translation is CASSSGVRRRSTDTQYF.

CDR3 sequence reads: CASSTRVSGYNEQFF. The CDR3 DNA sequence: TGTGCCAGTAGTACCAGGGTTAGTGGGTACAATGAGCAGTTCTTC. This chain links TRBV19 with TRBJ2-1; possible D gene TRBD1, 5 bases. Germline assignment: CDR1 LNHDA and CDR2 SQIVND (reference sequence). V lost 4 bases and J 4 bases, leaving 14 bases between the germline ends. The CDR3 sequence is 15 residues long.

In this sample, this clone turned up a few times. The V call is TRBV7-2, the J call TRBJ2-1; D unclear. Germline V gives CDR1 SGHTA, CDR2 FQGNSA. CDR3 length equals 14 residues. Trimming left V 8 bases short and J 6 bases short, with 17 bases between. For the CDR3, the DNA is TGTGCCAGCCATCCTTCTCTCGCTAGCAATGAGCAGTTCTTC. Translated: CASHPSLASNEQFF.

This clone was seen more than once but under ten times. This chain connects TRBV27 to TRBJ1-3, with 7 nucleotides matching TRBD1. V was pared by 6 bases and J by 6 bases, with 8 bases of the junction left unmatched. CDR1 MNHEY and CDR2 SMNVEV come from the germline V gene (reference sequence). This CDR3 is 14 amino acids long. In nucleotides, the CDR3 is TGTGCCAGCAGAACCAACAGGGGAGAAAACACCATATATTTT. Translating gives CASRTNRGENTIYF.

The V and J genes are TRBV23-1 and TRBJ1-1, with D perhaps matching TRBD1 (5 bases). TRBV23-1 is recorded as an ORF, its role being uncertain. The CDR3 is 16 residues long. The ends were cut back, 4 bases at V and 7 bases at J, with 22 bases in the middle. The DNA for the CDR3 is TGCGCCAGCAGTCCAAGAGGAAAGGGACTGTATAATGAAGCTTTCTTT. Its translation is CASSPRGKGLYNEAFF.

J is TRBJ2-7 and V is TRBV11-2, with 9 bases aligning to TRBD1. CDR3 length: 13 amino acids. Germline CDR1 reads SGHAT; CDR2 reads FQNNGV. Losses at the gene ends were 8 bases for V and 2 bases for J; bases not matched to a gene: 4. In DNA form, the CDR3 reads TGTGCCAGCGGGACAGGGAGAACCTACGAGCAGTACTTC. It translates to CASGTGRTYEQYF.

This sequence joins TRBV9 and TRBJ2-3; D remains ambiguous. Germline V gene lookup returns CDR1 SGDLS and CDR2 YYNGEE. This CDR3 spans 15 amino acids. V was pared by 0 bases and J by 2 bases, with 10 bases between. The CDR3 is CASSVGLLITDTQYF. In DNA form, the CDR3 reads TGTGCCAGCAGCGTAGGGCTTCTAATCACAGATACGCAGTATTTT.

CDR3 region: CASTRDRASTEAFF. The CDR3 DNA reads as TGTGCCAGCACCAGGGACCGAGCCTCCACTGAAGCTTTCTTT. V gene TRBV7-9 combines with J gene TRBJ1-1, with D perhaps matching TRBD1 (5 bases). CDR1 is SEHNR, CDR2 FQNEAQ, per germline (reference sequence). CDR3 length equals 14 residues. V dropped 7 bases and J dropped 4 bases, with 16 bases sitting between them. The variable domain in full, with the rest retrieved from reference TRBV7-9 and TRBJ1-1, is DTGVSQNPRHKITKRGQNVTFRCDPISEHNRLYWYRQTLGQGPEFLTYFQNEAQLEKSRLLSDRFSAERPKGSFSTLEIQRTEQGDSAMYLCASTRDRASTEAFFGQGTRLTVV.

This clone was seen only once. V usage is TRBV27 and J usage is TRBJ2-2; TRBD2 agrees at 7 bases. This CDR3 comprises 15 residues. The V and J ends lost 5 bases and 1 base, in that order; junction bases with no gene match: 4. Germline V gene data show CDR1 as MNHEY and CDR2 as SMNVEV (reference sequence). CDR3 loop: CASSLSGQNTGELFF. The CDR3 DNA reads TGTGCCAGCAGTCTTAGCGGGCAGAACACCGGGGAGCTGTTTTTT.

The chain carries TRBV7-2 and TRBJ2-5, with TRBD1 identical over 8 bases. The CDR3 runs 17 residues. The V gene end was trimmed by 0 bases and the J gene end by 5 bases; junction bases not matched to a gene: 11. Germline V lookup: CDR1 SGHTA, CDR2 FQGNSA. CDR3 sequence (DNA): TGTGCCAGCAGCTTAGCTATTTGGGGACAGGAATCGGAGACCCAGTACTTC. Its protein product is CASSLAIWGQESETQYF. Full variable domain (outside the CDR3, taken from reference TRBV7-2 and TRBJ2-5): GAGVSQSPSNKVTEKGKDVELRCDPISGHTALYWYRQSLGQGLEFLIYFQGNSAPDKSGLPSDRFSAERTGGSVSTLTIQRTQQEDSAVYLCASSLAIWGQESETQYFGPGTRLLVL.

The chain joins TRBV9 to TRBJ1-5, with D perhaps TRBD1 (6 bases). The CDR3 consists of 14 residues. Trimming took 4 bases from V and 6 from J, leaving 14 bases between them. Germline V CDR1 and CDR2: SGDLS, YYNGEE. The CDR3 loop reads CASSRDTGFQPQHF. In nucleotides, the CDR3 is TGTGCCAGCAGCAGAGACACAGGGTTTCAGCCCCAGCATTTT.

The chain employs TRBV29-1 and TRBJ1-2, with a tentative D call TRBD1 (5 bases). The V gene lost 4 bases and the J gene lost 4 bases, with 13 bases spanning the gap. The length of the CDR3 is 13 residues. Germline CDR1 SQVTM, CDR2 ANQGSEA. CDR3 sequence reads: CSVGGGPSYGYTF. DNA of the CDR3: TGCAGCGTTGGGGGGGGACCCTCCTATGGCTACACCTTC.

The chain uses TRBV19 and TRBJ2-7; a possible D gene is TRBD2 (6 bases). V dropped 3 bases and J dropped 6 bases, with 15 bases sitting between them. CDR1 and CDR2 (germline): LNHDA, SQIVND (reference sequence). The CDR3 has 14 residues. The CDR3 reads CASSIKAGFFEQYF. CDR3 sequence (DNA): TGTGCCAGTAGTATTAAGGCGGGATTCTTCGAGCAGTACTTC.

The V and J genes are TRBV19 and TRBJ2-7; the match to TRBD1 covers 10 bases. V shed 1 base, J shed 6 bases, and the junction held 6 bases outside the gene matches. Looked up from germline, CDR1 is LNHDA and CDR2 is SQIVND (reference sequence). The length of the CDR3 is 15 residues. CDR3 sequence (DNA): TGTGCCAGTAGTATAGCAAGGACAGGGGGAGGCGAGCAGTACTTC. Amino acid sequence: CASSIARTGGGEQYF.

This rearrangement joins TRBV6-1 to TRBJ1-5; D gene unclear. The germline gives CDR1 MNHNS, CDR2 SASEGT. The V end was cut by 2 bases, the J end by 7 bases, with 9 bases between. The CDR3 extends over 13 amino acids. This CDR3 reads CASSESDRQPQHF. In DNA form, the CDR3 reads TGTGCCAGCAGTGAATCTGATAGGCAGCCCCAGCATTTT.